The 17 T cell receptor beta chains listed next were all sequenced from one sample in a study of blood T cells in healthy people across ages. Using a J-beta primer mix together with a sample-barcoded 5' primer, a second PCR was run for roughly 6 to 12 cycles. TCRdb re-analysed the 5' RACE reads in MiXCR, keeping a single row per CDR3 protein. The repertoire holds about a million distinct CDR3 sequences, with just over 50% as singletons. Sample: blood. Source of these receptors: an older woman in good health.

The gene calls are TRBV6-2 or TRBV6-3 and TRBJ2-7, with D possibly called TRBD1 or TRBD2 (5 bases each). The V gene lost 4 bases and the J gene lost 4 bases, with 29 bases spanning the gap. Germline values: CDR1 MNHEY, CDR2 SVGEGT. This CDR3 is 19 amino acids long. This chain's CDR3 is CASSSARTGPAKISYEQYF. The DNA of the CDR3 is TGTGCCAGCAGTTCGGCGCGCACGGGGCCTGCTAAGATCTCGTACGAGCAGTACTTC.

The chain is built from TRBV13 and TRBJ1-1, with 9 bases fitting TRBD1. The germline V gene has CDR1 PRHDT and CDR2 FYEKMQ (reference sequence). This CDR3 comprises 16 residues. Trimming cost V 5 bases and J 0 bases; bases outside gene matches: 7. The chain's CDR3 is CASSIEQGAVNTEAFF. As DNA, the CDR3 is TGTGCCAGCAGCATAGAACAGGGGGCCGTGAACACTGAAGCTTTCTTT.

In its sample, this clonotype was seen once. One end of the junction fails to match germline, which may point to a read error. CDR3 region: CASSSGAASSYNEQFF. In DNA, the CDR3 is TGTGCCAGCAGCTCGGGGGCTGCCAGCTCCTATAATGAGCAGTTCTTC. The V gene is TRBV7-2, the J gene TRBJ2-1, with D perhaps assigned TRBD1 or TRBD2 (6 bases each). CDR3 size: 16 residues. Looked up from germline, CDR1 is SGHTA and CDR2 is FQGNSA.

The chain links TRBV20-1 to TRBJ2-1; D remains unclear. V dropped 0 bases and J dropped 10 bases, with 10 bases sitting between them. The V gene's germline CDR1 is DFQATT and CDR2 SNEGSKA (reference sequence). CDR3 length: 12 residues. The CDR3 DNA sequence: TGCAGTGCTAGAGATCCCCCCTCCGAGCAGTTCTTC. It codes for CSARDPPSEQFF.

The chain links TRBV30 to TRBJ2-3; TRBD2 aligns across 10 bases. The CDR3 extends over 15 amino acids. V lost 6 bases, J lost 4 bases, and 10 bases stayed unmatched. CDR1 is GTSNPN and CDR2 is SVGIG in the germline V gene (reference sequence). CDR3 nucleotide sequence: TGTGCCTGTCCCAGGGCTAGCGGGAGTTCAGATACGCAGTATTTT. Translating gives CACPRASGSSDTQYF.

This rearrangement joins TRBV12-3 or TRBV12-4 to TRBJ1-1; D remains ambiguous. The CDR3 sequence is 14 residues long. V gave up 6 bases and J gave up 6 bases, with 17 bases separating them. For the CDR3, the DNA is TGTGCCAGCAGGCCGTCAACAGAGGTCCCTGAAGCTTTCTTT. This translates into CASRPSTEVPEAFF.

This clonotype was seen more than once but under ten times. V usage is TRBV7-2 and J usage is TRBJ2-7, with TRBD1 matching 10 bases. V lost 3 bases to trimming and J lost 5 bases; unmatched junction nucleotides: 10. The CDR3 is 16 residues long. Germline V gene data show CDR1 as SGHTA and CDR2 as FQGNSA. The CDR3 coding sequence is TGTGCCAGCAGCTTTCTTGGCTGGGACAGGGGACACGAGCAGTACTTC. Its protein product is CASSFLGWDRGHEQYF.

The chain has TRBV6-6 and TRBJ1-4; D might be TRBD1 (6 bases). Per germline, CDR1 MNHNY and CDR2 SVGAGI (reference sequence). Trimming pared 1 base from V and 3 bases from J, leaving 9 bases between. This CDR3 is 15 amino acids long. The chain's CDR3 is CASSYYGQSNEKLFF. In nucleotides, the CDR3 is TGTGCCAGCAGTTACTACGGACAGTCTAATGAAAAACTGTTTTTT.

This clonotype was found a few times. For the CDR3, the DNA is TGTGCCAGCAGTATCGGTCCCCATCGTGGCTATGGCTACACCTTC. It specifies CASSIGPHRGYGYTF. The chain couples TRBV27 to TRBJ1-2; D not resolved. The CDR3 is made up of 15 amino acids. Trimming cost V 5 bases and J 4 bases, with 17 bases left between them. Germline V gives CDR1 MNHEY, CDR2 SMNVEV (reference sequence).

This clonotype was counted at least ten times. The J gene is TRBJ2-3, the V gene TRBV7-2; 7 bases agree with TRBD1. V dropped 6 bases and J dropped 0; count of bases not matched to a gene: 6. The CDR3 is 15 amino acids. Germline V lookup: CDR1 SGHTA, CDR2 FQGNSA. CDR3 sequence (DNA): TGTGCCAGCAGACTCTGGGGACAGAGCACAGATACGCAGTATTTT. It codes for CASRLWGQSTDTQYF.

The CDR3 protein is CASSLRTGGPRETQYF. CDR3 DNA sequence: TGTGCCAGCAGTTTACGGACGGGAGGGCCACGGGAGACCCAGTACTTC. The rearrangement uses TRBV28 and TRBJ2-5; 8 positions agree with TRBD2. J gave up 5 bases and V 2 bases, and 10 bases lay outside the gene matches. The CDR3 extends over 16 amino acids. CDR1 and CDR2 from the germline V gene are MDHEN and SYDVKM.

A remark on this clonotype: At one end, the junction sequence differs from germline, possibly due to a read error. The rearrangement uses TRBV10-3 and TRBJ2-3; 7 bases line up with TRBD1. CDR3 length: 16 amino acids. In germline, CDR1 is ENHRY, CDR2 SYGVKD. CDR3 sequence reads: CATSDPVRGFTDTQYF. The CDR3 bases are TGTGCCACCAGTGACCCGGTCAGGGGGTTCACAGATACGCAGTATTTT.

This clonotype was seen only a few times. The chain has TRBV28 and TRBJ1-4, with 8 positions matching TRBD1. Germline CDR1 reads MDHEN; CDR2 reads SYDVKM. The J segment lost 8 bases and the V segment lost 6 bases, leaving 8 bases of the junction unmatched. The CDR3 has 14 amino acids. The CDR3 sequence is CASSPGGANEKLFF. As DNA, the CDR3 is TGTGCCAGCAGCCCAGGGGGCGCGAACGAAAAACTGTTTTTT.

The chain employs TRBV20-1 and TRBJ2-7; a possible D gene is TRBD2 (6 bases). The CDR3 covers 11 residues. Germline V gives CDR1 DFQATT, CDR2 SNEGSKA (reference sequence). V was cut by 8 bases and J by 3 bases, with 11 bases left in between. In nucleotides, the CDR3 is TGCAGTCCATCTAGCGACTACGAGCAGTACTTC. Its translation: CSPSSDYEQYF.

This chain connects TRBV5-1 to TRBJ2-1, with D maybe TRBD2 (5 bases). Per the germline V gene, CDR1 is SGHRS and CDR2 is YFSETQ. CDR3 length equals 11 residues. Trimming left V 2 bases short and J 10 bases short, with 7 bases between. The CDR3: CASSFGEEQFF. CDR3 coding DNA: TGCGCCAGCAGCTTCGGGGAGGAGCAGTTCTTC.

This clonotype occurred a few times. The chain combines TRBV25-1 with TRBJ2-5; TRBD1 matches at 7 bases. The CDR3 is 15 amino acids. The germline gives CDR1 MGHDK, CDR2 SYGVNS. After removal of 4 bases from V and 4 bases from J, the junction contained 9 bases not matched to a gene. The CDR3 DNA is TGTGCCAGCAGTGGGTACAGGGGCAGTGGAGAGACCCAGTACTTC. It codes for CASSGYRGSGETQYF.

Comments on this clonotype: An end of the junction does not agree with germline; a read error may underlie this. The J gene is TRBJ2-4, the V gene TRBV12-3 or TRBV12-4; D ambiguous. This CDR3 spans 11 amino acids. The CDR3: CGSSSPDIQYF. The CDR3 coding sequence is TGTGGCAGCAGTTCCCCAGACATTCAGTACTTC.